The clone carrying this TCR beta chain has just a few counts. Antigen specificity is unknown. This CDR3 is 12 amino acids long. Germline CDR1 reads MDHEN; CDR2 reads SYDVKM. V was shortened by 3 bases and J by 3 bases, with 6 bases between the two germline ends. This entry belongs to a study of beta chain features in type 1 diabetes. Study outcomes and limitations: The study found moderately but significantly shorter TCRB CDR3s in all four CD4+ subsets of Type 1 diabetes patients.

The whole isolated RNA underwent reverse transcription, so sequencing captured expressed TCRB transcripts. Using immunoSEQ multiplex PCR, the repertoire was profiled, and TCRdb retains in-frame clones only, with some absent. The data show around 710,000 clones, roughly 12% seen once. The sequenced sample consisted of naive CD4+ T cells from blood. The rearrangement joins TRBV28 to TRBJ2-7; the D is unclear. The receptor was isolated from a man aged 25-45 years with type 1 diabetes. The CDR3 nucleotides are TGTGCCAGCAGTTTCTATCTCTACGAGCAGTACTTC. The encoded protein is CASSFYLYEQYF.